This paragraph covers one T cell receptor beta chain sequence. What it binds is not known. This entry comes from a study of T cell responses to AZD1222 COVID-19 vaccine. Looking at the study overall: Second doses at about 4 or about 12 weeks were pooled.

CDR1 SEHNR and CDR2 FQNEAQ come from the germline V gene (reference sequence). The CDR3 spans 13 residues. The V end lost 7 bases, the J end lost 4 bases, and 13 bases lay between the germline ends. General study points: Most donors were white British, females outnumbered males, and clonal diversity was possibly underestimated.

The protocol was immunoSEQ multiplex PCR, while the TCRdb copy is restricted to in-frame clones and leaves out a portion. The table shows 100,000 or so clones, with 88% occurring only once. This rearrangement joins TRBV7-9 to TRBJ1-2; D is perhaps TRBD1 (6 bases). The clonotype comes from an adult in good health. The specimen comprised peripheral blood, sampled on day 0 of AZD1222 vaccination. The CDR3 DNA follows: TGTGCCAGCACCGTAGGGGGGACCTATGGCTACACCTTC. It translates to CASTVGGTYGYTF. The full variable domain, its missing parts supplied by reference TRBV7-9 and TRBJ1-2, is DTGVSQNPRHKITKRGQNVTFRCDPISEHNRLYWYRQTLGQGPEFLTYFQNEAQLEKSRLLSDRFSAERPKGSFSTLEIQRTEQGDSAMYLCASTVGGTYGYTFGSGTRLTVV.